This TCR beta chain was identified during a study of OX40 agonist ivuxolimab in advanced cancers. On this clone itself: Antigen specificity is unknown.

TCRdb's table, derived via immunoSEQ multiplex PCR, lists solely in-frame clones and lacks some. Of over 100,000 clones in the sample, 90% were seen once. Study results and caveats: Normalized T-cell clonal expansion was also low in a subset of nonresponders.

Germline CDR1 and CDR2: MDHEN and SYDVKM. The CDR3 is 15 amino acids. The ends were cut back, 5 bases at V and 2 bases at J, with 16 bases in the middle. This receptor was taken from an adult with an advanced solid tumor such as melanoma, head and neck, liver or kidney cancer. Sequences were derived from CD4+ or CD8+ T cells sorted from blood, sampled in a trial of the OX40 agonist ivuxolimab. The gene calls are TRBV28 and TRBJ2-7, with D hard to call. CDR3 sequence: CASSPPGQAPYEQYF. The CDR3 DNA reads as TGTGCCAGCAGTCCTCCCGGGCAGGCGCCCTACGAGCAGTACTTC. Combining the CDR3 with reference TRBV28 and TRBJ2-7 gives the whole variable domain DVKVTQSSRYLVKRTGEKVFLECVQDMDHENMFWYRQDPGLGLRLIYFSYDVKMKEKGDIPEGYSVSREKKERFSLILESASTNQTSMYLCASSPPGQAPYEQYFGPGTRLTVT.